What follows are 14 T cell receptor beta chains derived from one specimen sequenced in a study of Graves' ophthalmopathy and Graves' hyperthyroidism. Amplification targeted the TCR beta CDR3 regions, with RNA transcripts as the source material. RT-PCR was first run with HTBI primers, then multiplex PCR in a second round. MiXCR was run by TCRdb on the multiplex PCR reads, yielding one entry per CDR3 protein. The sample carries about 660,000 distinct CDR3 sequences, 35% to 50% recorded once. Specimen: peripheral blood. The receptors originated from an adult man with Graves' ophthalmopathy.

This clonotype is a singleton in its sample. A much larger clone differs from this one at a single base, so this may be a read error. The V call is TRBV2, the J call TRBJ1-1; D is undetermined. CDR1 is SNHLY and CDR2 is FYNNEI in the germline V gene. This CDR3 contains 10 residues. The V end lost 8 bases, the J end lost 8 bases, and 9 bases lay between the germline ends. The CDR3 DNA reads as TGTGCCAGCGGGGTTGTGGAAGCTTTCTTT. It specifies CASGVVEAFF. The full variable domain, rest sourced from reference TRBV2 and TRBJ1-1, is EPEVTQTPSHQVTQMGQEVILRCVPISNHLYFYWYRQILGQKVEFLVSFYNNEISEKSEIFDDQFSVERPDGSNFTLKIRSTKLEDSAMYFCASGVVEAFFGQGTRLTVV.

The chain is built from TRBV2 and TRBJ2-5; 9 bases fit TRBD1. The germline V gene encodes CDR1 SNHLY and CDR2 FYNNEI. Losses at the gene ends were 5 bases for V and 5 bases for J; bases not matched to a gene: 9. This CDR3 region has 15 residues. CDR3 residues: CASSTQGATVETQYF. CDR3 DNA: TGTGCCAGCAGTACACAGGGGGCTACTGTGGAGACCCAGTACTTC.

This clonotype has a count of ten or more. This chain connects TRBV29-1 to TRBJ1-1, with a tentative D call TRBD1 (5 bases). The V gene lost 4 bases and the J gene lost 5 bases, with 20 bases spanning the gap. CDR1 and CDR2 from the germline V gene are SQVTM and ANQGSEA. The CDR3 totals 15 residues. Written as DNA, the CDR3 is TGCAGCGTTGTGGTGAAGGGGCGAGTGGGTACTGAAGCTTTCTTT. This encodes CSVVVKGRVGTEAFF.

For this clonotype: A much more abundant neighbour one base away suggests this may be a read error. The final CDR3 position lacks the conserved phenylalanine or tryptophan, pointing to a likely read error. This chain links TRBV20-1 with TRBJ2-7, with TRBD1 identical over 7 bases. With V trimmed by 6 bases and J by 2 bases, 4 bases remained unmatched. The CDR3 has 12 residues. The V gene's germline CDR1 is DFQATT and CDR2 SNEGSKA (reference sequence). The DNA of the CDR3 is TGCAGTGCAAGACAGGGCGCCTACGAGCAGTACCTC. It specifies CSARQGAYEQYL.

This chain joins TRBV20-1 and TRBJ2-7; tentative D call: TRBD1 (6 bases). CDR1 and CDR2 from the germline V gene are DFQATT and SNEGSKA (reference sequence). The CDR3 is made up of 12 amino acids. The germline V and J ends were trimmed by 2 bases and 3 bases, with 8 bases remaining between them. This CDR3 reads CSARKGDYEQYF. The DNA of the CDR3 is TGCAGTGCTAGAAAGGGGGACTACGAGCAGTACTTC.

The rearrangement uses TRBV7-9 and TRBJ1-4; D gene unclear. The CDR3 totals 14 residues. With 1 base removed from V and 6 bases from J, the gap between germline ends came to 9 bases. The germline V gene has CDR1 SEHNR and CDR2 FQNEAQ (reference sequence). CDR3 residues: CASSLGEGHEKLFF. CDR3 in DNA: TGTGCCAGCAGCTTAGGGGAAGGCCATGAAAAACTGTTTTTT.

This clonotype was counted only a few times. The rearrangement links TRBV7-9 to TRBJ1-2; perhaps TRBD1 as D (5 bases). The CDR3 runs 13 residues. The V gene's germline CDR1 is SEHNR and CDR2 FQNEAQ (reference sequence). Trimming shortened V by 6 bases and J by 6 bases, and 14 bases separated the two germline ends. Here the CDR3 reads CASSLGGLHGYTF. The CDR3 DNA sequence: TGTGCCAGCAGTCTGGGGGGTCTTCATGGCTACACCTTC.

This clonotype has at least ten counts. V gene TRBV11-2 combines with J gene TRBJ1-6; D unclear. Trimming took off 3 bases at V and 9 bases at J, with 12 bases between the two ends. CDR1 and CDR2 (germline): SGHAT, FQNNGV. The CDR3 extends over 14 amino acids. In DNA form, the CDR3 reads TGTGCCAGCAGCTTTTTGAGGGCTTCTTCACCCCTCCACTTT. This gives the protein CASSFLRASSPLHF. The full variable domain, rest sourced from reference TRBV11-2 and TRBJ1-6, is EAGVAQSPRYKIIEKRQSVAFWCNPISGHATLYWYQQILGQGPKLLIQFQNNGVVDDSQLPKDRFSAERLKGVDSTLKIQPAKLEDSAVYLCASSFLRASSPLHFGNGTRLTVT.

Ten or more counts support this clonotype. V is TRBV15 and J is TRBJ2-7; unclear D gene. V shed 3 bases and J shed 1 base, with 10 bases lying between them. Per germline, CDR1 LNHNV and CDR2 YYDKDF (reference sequence). CDR3 length: 14 residues. CDR3 coding DNA: TGTGCCACCAGCAGGGGGATAGGGTCCTACGAGCAGTACTTC. Translation gives CATSRGIGSYEQYF.

At least ten counts were recorded for this clonotype. This chain joins TRBV7-2 and TRBJ2-7, with 7 bases fitting TRBD1. V shed 0 bases, J shed 2 bases, and the junction held 7 bases outside the gene matches. Germline V CDR1 and CDR2: SGHTA, FQGNSA. This CDR3 region has 16 residues. The CDR3 sequence: CASSLAHWDRPYEQYF. The DNA of the CDR3 is TGTGCCAGCAGCTTAGCGCATTGGGACAGACCCTACGAGCAGTACTTC.

About this clonotype: One base away lies a much larger clone, so this may be a sequencing read error. The V call is TRBV10-3, the J call TRBJ2-5; D might be TRBD1 (6 bases). The V end lost 5 bases, the J end lost 3 bases, and 10 bases lay between the germline ends. The CDR3 has 13 residues. Germline CDR1 ENHRY, CDR2 SYGVKD. For the CDR3, the DNA is TGTGCCATCAGTACGTGGACAGAAGAGACCCAGTACTTC. Translation gives CAISTWTEETQYF.

The chain links TRBV25-1 to TRBJ1-2; tentatively, D is TRBD1 (5 bases). The CDR3 loop spans 14 amino acids. V shed 11 bases and J shed 5 bases, with 21 bases lying between them. Germline CDR1 is MGHDK and CDR2 is SYGVNS. The chain's CDR3 is CAWSVPGGEYGYTF. CDR3 DNA sequence: TGTGCCTGGAGTGTACCGGGGGGGGAGTATGGCTACACCTTC.

This clonotype appeared many times. The gene calls are TRBV19 and TRBJ1-6; no clear D gene. The CDR3 consists of 15 residues. V dropped 4 bases and J dropped 7 bases, with 14 bases sitting between them. CDR1 and CDR2 from the germline V gene are LNHDA and SQIVND (reference sequence). The CDR3 DNA reads as TGTGCCAGTAGTAGCACCTGGGATAGAAATTCACCCCTCCACTTT. It is translated as CASSSTWDRNSPLHF.

As for this clonotype: It differs at one base from a far larger clone, so likely a read error. V and J are TRBV20-1 and TRBJ2-7; D is uncertain. Germline V lookup: CDR1 DFQATT, CDR2 SNEGSKA (reference sequence). CDR3 length: 12 residues. V lost 5 bases and J 0 bases, leaving 8 bases between the germline ends. This CDR3 reads CSAGRSSYEQYF. DNA of the CDR3: TGCAGTGCTGGGCGCAGCTCCTACGAGCAGTACTTC.